This T cell receptor beta chain is drawn from a study of T cell responses to AZD1222 COVID-19 vaccine. Looking at the study overall: The study pooled second doses at about 4 or about 12 weeks. Points from the study as a whole: Across spike, vaccine-associated CD4 TCRs were found, dominant at 160-218 and 743-854. Most donors were white British, females outnumbered males, and clonal diversity was possibly underestimated.

The CDR3 is 11 residues long. Between the trimmed V and J ends, which lost 10 bases and 4 bases, there was a span of 7 bases. The V gene's germline CDR1 is ENHRY and CDR2 SYGVKD. A word on this clone: Its specificity is not known.

Clones were sequenced by immunoSEQ multiplex PCR, and TCRdb holds only the in-frame ones, with some missing. The sample shows some 150,000 clones, 90% of them seen only once. The chain recombines TRBV10-3 with TRBJ2-2; D gene uncertain. The TCR was taken from an adult in good health. The input for sequencing was peripheral blood, taken on day 0 of AZD1222 vaccination. The CDR3: CATSSTGELFF. The CDR3, as DNA: TGTGCCACCTCCTCCACCGGGGAGCTGTTTTTT.